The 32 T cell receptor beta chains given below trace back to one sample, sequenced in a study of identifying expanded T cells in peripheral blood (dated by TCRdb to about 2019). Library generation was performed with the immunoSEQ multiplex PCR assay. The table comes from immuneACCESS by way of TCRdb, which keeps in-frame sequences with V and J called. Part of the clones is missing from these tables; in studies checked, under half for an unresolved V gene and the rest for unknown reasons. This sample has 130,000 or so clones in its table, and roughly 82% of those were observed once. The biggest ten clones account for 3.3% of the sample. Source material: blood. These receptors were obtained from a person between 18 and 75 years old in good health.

DNA for the CDR3: TGTGCCAGCAGCTCCGGTCCGGGGGCCTACGAGCAGTACTTC. This translates into CASSSGPGAYEQYF. The gene calls are TRBV5-5 and TRBJ2-7, with a tentative D call TRBD2 (6 bases). V was clipped by 3 bases and J by 2 bases, with 12 bases between them. Germline CDR1 is SGHKS and CDR2 is YYEKEE (reference sequence). The CDR3 sequence is 14 residues long.

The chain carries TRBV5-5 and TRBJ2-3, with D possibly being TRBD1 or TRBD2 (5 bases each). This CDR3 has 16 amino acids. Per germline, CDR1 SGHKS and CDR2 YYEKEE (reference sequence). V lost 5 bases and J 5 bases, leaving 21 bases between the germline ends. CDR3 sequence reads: CASRPGRDPDGDTQYF. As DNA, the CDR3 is TGTGCCAGCAGACCGGGACGGGACCCCGATGGAGATACGCAGTATTTT.

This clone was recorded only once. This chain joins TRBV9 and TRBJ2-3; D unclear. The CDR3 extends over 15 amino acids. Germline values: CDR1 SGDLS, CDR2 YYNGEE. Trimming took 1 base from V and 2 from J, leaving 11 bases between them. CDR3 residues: CASSVRARNTDTQYF. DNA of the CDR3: TGTGCCAGCAGCGTAAGGGCCAGGAACACAGATACGCAGTATTTT.

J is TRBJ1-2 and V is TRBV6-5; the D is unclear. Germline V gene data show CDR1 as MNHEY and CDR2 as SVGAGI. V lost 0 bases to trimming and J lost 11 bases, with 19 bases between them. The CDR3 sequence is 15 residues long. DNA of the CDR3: TGTGCCAGCAGTTACTCTGGGGTGGACCGCCGAGGGTACACCTTC. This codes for CASSYSGVDRRGYTF.

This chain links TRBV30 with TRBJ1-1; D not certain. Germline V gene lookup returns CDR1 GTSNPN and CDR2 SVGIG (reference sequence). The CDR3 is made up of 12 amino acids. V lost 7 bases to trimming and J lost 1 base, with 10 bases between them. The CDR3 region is CASKGENTEAFF. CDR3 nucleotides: TGTGCCTCAAAGGGAGAGAACACTGAAGCTTTCTTT.

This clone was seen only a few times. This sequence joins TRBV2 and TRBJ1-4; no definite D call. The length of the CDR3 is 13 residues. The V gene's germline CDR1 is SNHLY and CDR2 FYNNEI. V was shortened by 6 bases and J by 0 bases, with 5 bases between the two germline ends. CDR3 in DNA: TGTGCCAGCAGACAGTCAACTAATGAAAAACTGTTTTTT. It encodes CASRQSTNEKLFF. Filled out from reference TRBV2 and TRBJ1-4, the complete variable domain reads EPEVTQTPSHQVTQMGQEVILRCVPISNHLYFYWYRQILGQKVEFLVSFYNNEISEKSEIFDDQFSVERPDGSNFTLKIRSTKLEDSAMYFCASRQSTNEKLFFGSGTQLSVL.

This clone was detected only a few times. The CDR3 region is CASSSTANYGYTF. The CDR3 DNA is TGTGCCAGCAGCTCGACAGCTAACTATGGCTACACCTTC. V usage is TRBV7-2 and J usage is TRBJ1-2; D is perhaps TRBD1 (5 bases). The V gene's germline CDR1 is SGHTA and CDR2 FQGNSA. The CDR3 is 13 residues long. V was shortened by 4 bases and J by 0 bases, with 6 bases between the two germline ends.

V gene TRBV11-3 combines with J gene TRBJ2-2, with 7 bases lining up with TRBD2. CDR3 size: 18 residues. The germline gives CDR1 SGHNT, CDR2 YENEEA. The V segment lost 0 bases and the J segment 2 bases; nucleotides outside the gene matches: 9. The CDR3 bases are TGTGCCAGCAGCTTAGATCAGAGCGGGACTACAAACACCGGGGAGCTGTTTTTT. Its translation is CASSLDQSGTTNTGELFF.

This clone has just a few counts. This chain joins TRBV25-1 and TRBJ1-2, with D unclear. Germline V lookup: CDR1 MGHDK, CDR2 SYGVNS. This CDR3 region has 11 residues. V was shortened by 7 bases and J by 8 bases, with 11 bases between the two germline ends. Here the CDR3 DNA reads TGTGCCAGCACCGGATCGCGAGGCTACACCTTC. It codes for CASTGSRGYTF.

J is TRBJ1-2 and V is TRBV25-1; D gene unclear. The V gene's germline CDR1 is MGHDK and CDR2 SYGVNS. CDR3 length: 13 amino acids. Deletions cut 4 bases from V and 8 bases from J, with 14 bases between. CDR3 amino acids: CASSGLSHGGYTF. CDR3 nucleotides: TGTGCCAGCAGTGGCCTCTCACATGGCGGCTACACCTTC.

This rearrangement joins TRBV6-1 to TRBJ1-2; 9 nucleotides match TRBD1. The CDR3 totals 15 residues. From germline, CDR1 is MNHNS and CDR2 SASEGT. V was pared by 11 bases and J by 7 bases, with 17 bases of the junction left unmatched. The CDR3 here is CAGGETGTGISGYTF. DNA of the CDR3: TGTGCCGGAGGGGAGACCGGGACAGGGATTAGTGGCTACACCTTC.

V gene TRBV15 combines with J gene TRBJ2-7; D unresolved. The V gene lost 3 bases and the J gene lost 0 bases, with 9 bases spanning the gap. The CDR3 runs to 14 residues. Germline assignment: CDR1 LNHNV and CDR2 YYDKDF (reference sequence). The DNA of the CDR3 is TGTGCCACCAGCAGGGTCGGGTCCTCCTACGAGCAGTACTTC. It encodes CATSRVGSSYEQYF.

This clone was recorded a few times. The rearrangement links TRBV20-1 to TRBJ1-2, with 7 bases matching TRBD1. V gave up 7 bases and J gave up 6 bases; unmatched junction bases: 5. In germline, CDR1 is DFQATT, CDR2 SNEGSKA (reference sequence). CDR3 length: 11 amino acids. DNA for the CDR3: TGCAGTGGGGGGACAGTGAATGGCTACACCTTC. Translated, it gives CSGGTVNGYTF.

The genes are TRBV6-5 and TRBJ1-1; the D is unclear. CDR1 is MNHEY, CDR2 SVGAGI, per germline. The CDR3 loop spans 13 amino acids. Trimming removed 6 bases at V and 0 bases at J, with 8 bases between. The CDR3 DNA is TGTGCCAGCAGAACTCAGTTGAACACTGAAGCTTTCTTT. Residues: CASRTQLNTEAFF.

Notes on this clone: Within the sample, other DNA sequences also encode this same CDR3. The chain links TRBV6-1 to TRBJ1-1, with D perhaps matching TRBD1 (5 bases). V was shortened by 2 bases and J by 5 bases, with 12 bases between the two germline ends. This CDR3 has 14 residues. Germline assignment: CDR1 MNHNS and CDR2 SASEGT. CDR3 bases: TGTGCCAGCAGTGAACCGGGACGGGGAACTGAAGCTTTCTTT. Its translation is CASSEPGRGTEAFF.

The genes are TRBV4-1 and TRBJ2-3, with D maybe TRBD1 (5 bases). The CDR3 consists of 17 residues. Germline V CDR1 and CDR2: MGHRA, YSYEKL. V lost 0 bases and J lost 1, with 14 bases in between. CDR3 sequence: CASSQETGPRGTDTQYF. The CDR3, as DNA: TGCGCCAGCAGCCAAGAAACAGGCCCTCGGGGCACAGATACGCAGTATTTT.

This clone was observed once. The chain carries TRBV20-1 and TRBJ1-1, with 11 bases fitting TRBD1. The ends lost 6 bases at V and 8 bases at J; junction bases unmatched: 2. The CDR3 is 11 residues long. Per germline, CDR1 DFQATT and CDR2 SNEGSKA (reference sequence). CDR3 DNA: TGCAGTGCACGGACAGGGGGCGAAGCTTTCTTT. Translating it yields CSARTGGEAFF.

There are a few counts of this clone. The CDR3: CAWSPAPGGYTF. The CDR3 DNA reads TGTGCCTGGAGTCCGGCCCCGGGGGGCTACACCTTC. The chain uses TRBV30 and TRBJ1-2; D is unresolved. Germline lookup yields CDR1 GTSNPN and CDR2 SVGIG (reference sequence). This CDR3 has 12 residues. Trimming left V 2 bases short and J 8 bases short, with 12 bases between. The entire variable domain, with the rest obtained from reference TRBV30 and TRBJ1-2, is as follows: SQTIHQWPATLVQPVGSPLSLECTVEGTSNPNLYWYRQAAGRGLQLLFYSVGIGQISSEVPQNLSASRPQDRQFILSSKKLLLSDSGFYLCAWSPAPGGYTFGSGTRLTVV.

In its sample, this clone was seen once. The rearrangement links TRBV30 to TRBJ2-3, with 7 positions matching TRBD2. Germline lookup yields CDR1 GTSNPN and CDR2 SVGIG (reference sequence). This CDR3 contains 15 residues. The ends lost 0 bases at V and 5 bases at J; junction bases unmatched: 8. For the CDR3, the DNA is TGTGCCTGGAGTGTATGGCCAGGGACTAAAGATACGCAGTATTTT. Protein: CAWSVWPGTKDTQYF.

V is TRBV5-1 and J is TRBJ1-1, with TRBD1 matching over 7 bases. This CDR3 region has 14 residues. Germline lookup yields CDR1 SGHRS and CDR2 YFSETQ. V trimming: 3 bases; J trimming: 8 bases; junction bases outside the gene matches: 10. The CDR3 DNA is TGCGCCAGCAGCTACGGGGACAGCTTGACCGAAGCTTTCTTT. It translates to CASSYGDSLTEAFF. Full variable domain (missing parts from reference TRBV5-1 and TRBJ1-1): KAGVTQTPRYLIKTRGQQVTLSCSPISGHRSVSWYQQTPGQGLQFLFEYFSETQRNKGNFPGRFSGRQFSNSRSEMNVSTLELGDSALYLCASSYGDSLTEAFFGQGTRLTVV.

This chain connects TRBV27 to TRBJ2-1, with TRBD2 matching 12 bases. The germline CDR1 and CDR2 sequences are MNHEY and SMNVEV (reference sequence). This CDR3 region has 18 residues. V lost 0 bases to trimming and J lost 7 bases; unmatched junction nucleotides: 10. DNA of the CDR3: TGTGCCAGCAGTTTATCTCCTAGCGGGGGGGCCGAGGGAAATGAGCAGTTCTTC. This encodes CASSLSPSGGAEGNEQFF.

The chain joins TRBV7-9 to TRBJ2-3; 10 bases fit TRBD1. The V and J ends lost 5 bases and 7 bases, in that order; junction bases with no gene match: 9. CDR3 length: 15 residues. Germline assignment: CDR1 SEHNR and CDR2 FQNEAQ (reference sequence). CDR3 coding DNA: TGTGCCAGCAGCCCCCGGGACAGGGGTAGGAATACGCAGTATTTT. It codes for CASSPRDRGRNTQYF.

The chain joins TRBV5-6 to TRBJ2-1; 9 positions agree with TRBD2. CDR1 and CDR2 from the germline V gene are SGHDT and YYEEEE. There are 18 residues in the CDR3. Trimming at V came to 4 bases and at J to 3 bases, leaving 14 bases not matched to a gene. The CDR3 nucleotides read TGTGCCAGCAGCCCCCTGACCTGGGCGGGGGGGCTCTACAATGAGCAGTTCTTC. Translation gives CASSPLTWAGGLYNEQFF.

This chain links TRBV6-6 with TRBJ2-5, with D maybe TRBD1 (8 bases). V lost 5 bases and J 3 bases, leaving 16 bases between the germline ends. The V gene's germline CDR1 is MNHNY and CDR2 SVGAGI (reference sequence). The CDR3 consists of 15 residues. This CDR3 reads CASSNTGGGEETQYF. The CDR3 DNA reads TGTGCCAGCAGTAATACAGGGGGGGGTGAAGAGACCCAGTACTTC.

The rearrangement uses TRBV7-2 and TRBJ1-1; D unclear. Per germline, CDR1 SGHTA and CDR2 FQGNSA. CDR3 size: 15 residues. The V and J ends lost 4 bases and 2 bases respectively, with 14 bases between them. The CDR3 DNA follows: TGTGCCAGCAGCTCTGATTCGGCACCAAACACTGAAGCTTTCTTT. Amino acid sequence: CASSSDSAPNTEAFF.

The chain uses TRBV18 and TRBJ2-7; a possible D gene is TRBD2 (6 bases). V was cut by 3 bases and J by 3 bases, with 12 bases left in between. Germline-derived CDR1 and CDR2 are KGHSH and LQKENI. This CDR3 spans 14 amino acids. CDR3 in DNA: TGTGCCAGCTCACCTCGGGGGACGGTCTACGAGCAGTACTTC. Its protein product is CASSPRGTVYEQYF.

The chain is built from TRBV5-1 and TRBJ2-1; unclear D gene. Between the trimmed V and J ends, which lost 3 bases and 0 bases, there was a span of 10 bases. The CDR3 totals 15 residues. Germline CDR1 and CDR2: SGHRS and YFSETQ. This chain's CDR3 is CASSSLPSSYNEQFF. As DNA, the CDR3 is TGCGCCAGCAGCTCCCTACCAAGCTCCTACAATGAGCAGTTCTTC.

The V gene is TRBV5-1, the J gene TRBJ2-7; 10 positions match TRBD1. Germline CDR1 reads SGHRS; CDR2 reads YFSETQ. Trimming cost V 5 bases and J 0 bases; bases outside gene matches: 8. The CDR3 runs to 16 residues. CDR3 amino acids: CASSKGQGGTSYEQYF. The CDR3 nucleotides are TGCGCCAGCAGTAAAGGACAGGGGGGGACCTCCTACGAGCAGTACTTC.

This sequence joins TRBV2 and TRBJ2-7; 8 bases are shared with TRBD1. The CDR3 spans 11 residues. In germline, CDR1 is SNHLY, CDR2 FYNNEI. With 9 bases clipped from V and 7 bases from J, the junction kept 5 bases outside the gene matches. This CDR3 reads CARSGTGEQYF. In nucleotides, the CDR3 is TGTGCCAGATCAGGGACAGGTGAGCAGTACTTC.

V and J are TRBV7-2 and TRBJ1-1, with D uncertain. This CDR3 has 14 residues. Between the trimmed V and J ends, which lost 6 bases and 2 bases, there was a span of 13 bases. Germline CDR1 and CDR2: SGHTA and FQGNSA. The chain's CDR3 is CASRLRDRNTEAFF. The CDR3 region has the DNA TGTGCCAGCAGACTAAGGGATAGAAACACTGAAGCTTTCTTT. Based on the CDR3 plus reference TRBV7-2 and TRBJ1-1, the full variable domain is GAGVSQSPSNKVTEKGKDVELRCDPISGHTALYWYRQSLGQGLEFLIYFQGNSAPDKSGLPSDRFSAERTGGSVSTLTIQRTQQEDSAVYLCASRLRDRNTEAFFGQGTRLTVV.

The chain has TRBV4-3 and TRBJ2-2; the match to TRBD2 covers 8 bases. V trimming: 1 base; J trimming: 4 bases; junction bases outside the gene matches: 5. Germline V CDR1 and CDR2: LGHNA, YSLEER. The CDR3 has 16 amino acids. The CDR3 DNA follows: TGCGCCAGCAGCCAAGTGGCGGGGGGTAGCACCGGGGAGCTGTTTTTT. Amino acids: CASSQVAGGSTGELFF.

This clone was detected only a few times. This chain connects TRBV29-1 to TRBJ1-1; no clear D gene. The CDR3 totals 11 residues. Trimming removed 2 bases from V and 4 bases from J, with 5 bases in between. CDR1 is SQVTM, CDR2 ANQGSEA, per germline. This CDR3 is CSVEWATEAFF. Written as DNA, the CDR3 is TGCAGCGTTGAATGGGCCACTGAAGCTTTCTTT.